This T cell receptor beta chain was documented in a study of blood T cell repertoires in COVID-19. Study details: Some COVID-19 samples were acute and others convalescent; all came from the United States, Italy and Spain.

Between the trimmed V and J ends, which lost 3 bases and 6 bases, there was a span of 3 bases. CDR3 length: 12 residues. CDR1 is SGHTA and CDR2 is FQGNSA in the germline V gene. Here immunoSEQ multiplex PCR was the method, and the copy in TCRdb shows in-frame clones only, minus some. The data contain some 400,000 clones, 70% to 90% of them singletons. V and J are TRBV7-2 and TRBJ1-6; D ambiguous. This TCR came from a man aged 25-45 years who had recovered from COVID-19. The sample consisted of PBMCs or T cells enriched from blood (not recorded which). CDR3 amino acids: CASSFSNSPLHF. CDR3 sequence (DNA): TGTGCCAGCAGCTTCAGTAATTCACCCCTCCACTTT.